The sample holds a few counts of the clone carrying this TCR beta chain. Its antigen is not known. This specimen comes from a study of early T cells in non-severe SARS-CoV-2 infection. At the level of the study: Unpaired chains resulted from sequencing bulk RNA of unsorted whole blood. General study findings and limits: Using VDJdb, the matching emphasized anti-spike CD8 responses while missing private and CD4 specificities.

Individual cDNA molecules received unique molecular identifiers. TCRdb called the 5' RACE reads again in MiXCR, with one record for every CDR3 protein. The repertoire includes approximately 69,000 distinct CDR3 sequences, about an eighth of them detected once, and 4.5% to 7% sits in the top ten. Germline-derived CDR1 and CDR2 are SEHNR and FQNEAQ (reference sequence). J was trimmed by 6 bases and V by 5 bases; bases with no gene match: 9. This CDR3 comprises 15 residues. The sequencing here drew on whole blood, taken at baseline. The chain uses TRBV7-9 and TRBJ1-4, with 7 bases matching TRBD1. This receptor was taken from an adult who was a healthcare worker with PCR-confirmed SARS-CoV-2 infection or an uninfected control (not recorded which). The CDR3 loop reads CASSPRTGLYEKLFF. The CDR3 region has the DNA TGTGCCAGCAGCCCTCGGACAGGTCTTTATGAAAAACTGTTTTTT.